The present TCR beta chain was sequenced within a study of blood T cell repertoires in COVID-19 (TCRdb year 2020). About the full investigation: The collaborator samples originated in the United States, Italy and Spain and spanned the acute and convalescent phases of COVID-19. Where available, HLA class I and class II types were obtained from metadata supplied by the sample provider rather than from assay-based typing. A de-identified subject ID, COVID-19 status, age in years and sex were almost always included in the sample metadata. A freely available public database, intended as a resource for researchers studying the immune response to SARS-CoV-2, is where the repertoires were released. Deeply sampled blood TCRbeta repertoires from subjects exposed to, actively infected with, or recovered from COVID-19 were included in the dataset. Samples were obtained from the ongoing ImmuneRACE study (first 160 participants) and from 1,000 to 1,500 subjects provided by 6 global collaborators. The material from the prospective study consisted of cDNA or gDNA derived from T cells, B-cell-depleted T cells, or PBMCs.

Participants in the prospective study were aged 18 to 89 years, lived in under 30 United States geographic areas, and enrolled through a virtual design. Cohort assignment in the prospective study relied on participant-reported clinical history from a screening survey and a study questionnaire. For ImmuneRACE Cohort 3, a participant was defined as recovered based on two consecutive negative NP/OP PCR tests, clearance by a healthcare professional, or resolution of symptoms. In the prospective study, mobile phlebotomists collected whole blood, serum and a nasopharyngeal or oropharyngeal swab from each participant. Participants in the prospective study had the option to provide additional blood draws and questionnaires over an approximately two-month period. Blood samples from the prospective study were shipped frozen or at room temperature prior to DNA extraction. What the research found in general, with its limitations: How much clinical and demographic metadata was included differed by source and by participant, and the metadata was provided uncurated.

TCRbeta CDR3 regions were amplified from genomic DNA by means of the immunoSEQ Assay, a bias-controlled multiplex PCR. On the study's bioinformatics: The number of nucleated cells in each sample was estimated by amplification of reference gene primers within the assay. To quantify the absolute abundance of each unique TCRbeta CDR3 rearrangement, sequence reads were collapsed and filtered. For each sample, productive Simpson clonality was calculated by taking the square root of Simpson's diversity index across productive rearrangements. The table comes from immuneACCESS by way of TCRdb, which keeps in-frame sequences with V and J called. Part of the clones is missing from these tables; in studies checked, under half for an unresolved V gene and the rest for unknown reasons. V, J and clone size are taken as reported in that table, and D and trimming were inferred from the DNA itself. The sample records some 390,000 clones, roughly nine tenths of which are singletons. The ten largest account for 1% to 1.3% of the sample.

There are 14 amino acids in the CDR3, from cysteine to phenylalanine inclusive. CDR3 DNA is the only sequence kept; it has 42 bases, read in frame from the first base. The junction shows trimming of 5 bases on V and 3 bases on J, and the gene matches do not reach 3 bases of it. As encoded in the germline V gene, CDR1 is SGHVS while CDR2 is FQNEAQ. On this clone itself: The specificity of this receptor is unknown. No much larger clonotype is one base removed from it; base qualities were not supplied.

This sequence originates from a man aged 30 to 45 who had recovered from COVID-19. Sequencing was done on a sample of PBMCs or T cells enriched from blood (not recorded which). The chain is assembled from TRBV7-8 and TRBJ2-1; the junction holds 8 bases that match TRBD2. In nucleotides, the sequence is TGTGCCAGCAGCCGAGGGACTAGCTACAATGAGCAGTTCTTC. Translated, it reads CASSRGTSYNEQFF.